This T cell receptor (beta chain) derives from a study of blood T cell repertoires in COVID-19 (dated by TCRdb to 2018 to 2020). Looking at the study overall: The collaborator samples originated in the United States, Italy and Spain and spanned the acute and convalescent phases of COVID-19. The prospective study material was composed of cDNA or gDNA derived from T cells, B-cell-depleted T cells, or PBMCs. Deeply sampled blood TCRbeta repertoires from subjects exposed to, actively infected with, or recovered from COVID-19 were included in the dataset. A freely available public database, intended as a resource for researchers studying the immune response to SARS-CoV-2, is where the repertoires were released. Samples came from the ongoing ImmuneRACE study (first 160 participants) plus 1,254 subjects from 6 global collaborators. Sample metadata almost always included a de-identified subject ID, COVID-19 status, age in years and sex. Where available, HLA class I and class II types were obtained from metadata supplied by the sample provider rather than from assay-based typing. What the research found in general, with its limitations: The amount of clinical and demographic metadata varied by source and participant and was provided uncurated.

Relative to germline, V is missing 5 bases and J is missing 4 bases, with 6 bases of the junction outside any gene match. From a lookup of the germline V gene, CDR1 and CDR2 are SGHTA and FQGNSA. From the cysteine through the phenylalanine, the CDR3 covers 16 amino acids. CDR3 DNA only is kept here, 48 bases in frame from base 1. TCRbeta CDR3 regions were amplified from genomic DNA using the immunoSEQ Assay, a bias-controlled multiplex PCR. Processing in the source paper ran as follows. The number of nucleated cells in each sample was estimated from the amplification of reference gene primers within the assay. To quantify the absolute abundance of each unique TCRbeta CDR3 rearrangement, sequence reads were collapsed and filtered. For each sample, productive Simpson clonality was calculated as the square root of Simpson's diversity index across productive rearrangements. As stored in TCRdb, this immuneACCESS dataset retains in-frame rearrangements with V and J assigned. A fraction of the clones does not appear; measured against another copy, unresolved V genes explain less than half of the discrepancy, and the remainder lacks a known reason. The V and J calls and clone size were taken over from that table, and D and trimming were inferred from the DNA. For this sample there are approximately 110,000 clones; around 90% appear just once. The ten largest clones capture about 2% of the sample.

A remark on this clone: This receptor's antigen is unknown. Within one base of it there is no much larger clone, and no base qualities were kept.

In Seattle, one collaborating source enrolled patients while the infection was active and tracked those patients longitudinally over the course of disease. Each collaborating institution followed its own protocols to collect whole blood in K2EDTA tubes. For TCRbeta analysis, collaborators shipped samples in one of three forms: frozen whole blood, isolated PBMCs, or DNA extracted from either of those sample types. This TCR was recovered from a man between 45 and 60 years old with COVID-19, enrolled during active disease. Source material: peripheral blood. The rearranged chain carries TRBV7-2 and TRBJ2-1, with 12 bases in between that match TRBD2. The bases are TGTGCCAGCAGCCCAGGACTAGCGGGACTATACAATGAGCAGTTCTTC. The encoded protein is CASSPGLAGLYNEQFF.